Following are 5 T cell receptor beta chains from one sample sequenced in a study of post-analysis software for immune sequencing data. General observations from the study: In patients, TRBV5-6, TRBV5-1 and TRBV20-1 belonged to 4 or 5 TRBV segments found more frequently than in controls.

The TCR beta cDNA libraries carried unique molecular identifiers. MiXCR was run by TCRdb on the PCR reads, yielding one entry per CDR3 protein. The sample lists roughly 540,000 distinct CDR3 sequences; under 40% were seen once. These receptors' antigens are unknown. The sample taken for sequencing was blood. These TCRs come from a girl younger than 18 with multiple sclerosis.

With respect to this clonotype: Since a much larger clone is just one base distant, this may be a read error. This chain links TRBV5-8 with TRBJ2-5; D may be TRBD2 (6 bases). Germline lookup yields CDR1 SGHTS and CDR2 YDEGEE. The CDR3 extends over 14 amino acids. The CDR3 nucleotides read TGTGCCAGCAGCGCAGGACTATCTCAAGAGACCCTGTACTTC. Translated: CASSAGLSQETLYF.

In regard to this clonotype: Germline is not matched at one junction end, which may reflect a read error. CDR3 DNA sequence: TGTGTCAGCAGCGTAGGTCCTAGCGGGGTTCACGAGCAGTTCTTC. Translated, it gives CVSSVGPSGVHEQFF. V gene TRBV9 combines with J gene TRBJ2-1, with TRBD2 identical over 9 bases. CDR3 length equals 15 residues. CDR1 is SGDLS, CDR2 YYNGEE, per germline.

CDR3 sequence (DNA): TGTGCCAGCAGTTTGGAGGCAGGAAACATTCAGTACTTC. Protein: CASSLEAGNIQYF. The chain links TRBV28 to TRBJ2-4; possibly TRBD2 for D (5 bases). Germline V gene data show CDR1 as MDHEN and CDR2 as SYDVKM. The CDR3 runs to 13 residues. V gave up 3 bases and J gave up 6 bases, with 9 bases separating them.

The genes are TRBV6-6 and TRBJ2-5; D is unclear. This CDR3 is built from 14 residues. With 5 bases removed from V and 5 bases from J, the gap between germline ends came to 15 bases. CDR1 is MNHNY and CDR2 is SVGAGI in the germline V gene (reference sequence). The CDR3, as DNA: TGTGCCAGCAGTCCAAGCACCGTGGCGGAGACCCAGTACTTC. This translates into CASSPSTVAETQYF.

The chain carries TRBV10-3 and TRBJ2-5; 8 nucleotides match TRBD1. TRBJ2-7 explains the end of the DNA better; the J call may be wrong. Germline-derived CDR1 and CDR2 are ENHRY and SYGVKD. There are 14 residues in the CDR3. The CDR3 nucleotides read TGTGCCATCAACGAGGACAGGGTTATCGACGAGCAGTACTTC. Amino acids: CAINEDRVIDEQYF.